Below, 32 T cell receptor beta chains from the same sample are listed, as sequenced in a study of OX40 agonist ivuxolimab in advanced cancers. Assay used: immunoSEQ multiplex PCR; TCRdb lists only in-frame clones, some missing. The sample lists over 15,000 clones; 84% were seen once. The sample in question was CD4+ or CD8+ T cells sorted from blood, obtained in a trial of the OX40 agonist ivuxolimab. Source of these receptors: an adult with an advanced solid tumor such as melanoma, head and neck, liver or kidney cancer.

The CDR3 DNA is TGTGCCAGCAGCTTTCAGCCAGCAGGCTATAGGGAGCCCCAGCATTTT. This translates into CASSFQPAGYREPQHF. The V gene is TRBV7-7, the J gene TRBJ1-5; the D is unclear. This CDR3 comprises 16 residues. CDR1 and CDR2 (germline): SSHAT, FNYEAQ (reference sequence). V dropped 3 bases and J dropped 8 bases, with 20 bases sitting between them.

The chain combines TRBV5-6 with TRBJ2-6; a possible D gene is TRBD2 (6 bases). Trimming removed 0 bases at V and 1 base at J, with 11 bases between. The CDR3 consists of 17 residues. In germline, CDR1 is SGHDT, CDR2 YYEEEE. CDR3 residues: CASSLAGGKSGANVLTF. DNA for the CDR3: TGTGCCAGCAGCTTGGCAGGAGGGAAGTCTGGGGCCAACGTCCTGACTTTC.

The chain links TRBV7-9 to TRBJ2-1; 11 bases agree with TRBD2. V dropped 10 bases and J dropped 10; count of bases not matched to a gene: 9. CDR1 and CDR2 (germline): SEHNR, FQNEAQ (reference sequence). The CDR3 runs 13 residues. In DNA form, the CDR3 reads TGTGCCACCGCGCTAGCGGGAGGTGGAGAGCAGTTCTTC. The encoded protein is CATALAGGGEQFF. Filled out from reference TRBV7-9 and TRBJ2-1, the complete variable domain reads DTGVSQNPRHKITKRGQNVTFRCDPISEHNRLYWYRQTLGQGPEFLTYFQNEAQLEKSRLLSDRFSAERPKGSFSTLEIQRTEQGDSAMYLCATALAGGGEQFFGPGTRLTVL.

V gene TRBV30 combines with J gene TRBJ2-7; the D gene is possibly TRBD1 (6 bases). Germline CDR1 reads GTSNPN; CDR2 reads SVGIG (reference sequence). The CDR3 is 12 amino acids. V dropped 4 bases and J dropped 6 bases, with 13 bases sitting between them. The CDR3 loop is CAWTWQGSEQYF. The CDR3 DNA reads as TGTGCCTGGACATGGCAGGGGTCCGAGCAGTACTTC.

This clone was observed once. V usage is TRBV11-2 and J usage is TRBJ2-4, with TRBD1 matching 7 bases. The J segment lost 3 bases and the V segment lost 6 bases, leaving 5 bases of the junction unmatched. The germline gives CDR1 SGHAT, CDR2 FQNNGV. The CDR3 is 14 residues long. CDR3 nucleotides: TGTGCCAGCAGATCCGGGACAGACAAAAACATTCAGTACTTC. This sequence encodes CASRSGTDKNIQYF. Full variable domain (remainder filled in from reference TRBV11-2 and TRBJ2-4): EAGVAQSPRYKIIEKRQSVAFWCNPISGHATLYWYQQILGQGPKLLIQFQNNGVVDDSQLPKDRFSAERLKGVDSTLKIQPAKLEDSAVYLCASRSGTDKNIQYFGAGTRLSVL.

V is TRBV7-2 and J is TRBJ1-5; possibly TRBD1 for D (5 bases). The CDR3 has 12 amino acids. Germline-derived CDR1 and CDR2 are SGHTA and FQGNSA. V was shortened by 3 bases and J by 7 bases, with 7 bases between the two germline ends. CDR3 sequence: CASSLGPQPQHF. As DNA, the CDR3 is TGTGCCAGCAGCTTGGGGCCCCAGCCCCAGCATTTT. The full variable domain, with the rest looked up from reference TRBV7-2 and TRBJ1-5, is GAGVSQSPSNKVTEKGKDVELRCDPISGHTALYWYRQSLGQGLEFLIYFQGNSAPDKSGLPSDRFSAERTGGSVSTLTIQRTQQEDSAVYLCASSLGPQPQHFGDGTRLSIL.

V and J are TRBV21-1 and TRBJ2-7; the DNA was not used to check the table's D call, TRBD1. TRBV21-1 is a known pseudogene. This CDR3 has 16 residues. CDR3 sequence reads: CASSKVHLRGSYEQYF. CDR3 nucleotide sequence: TGTGCCAGCAGCAAAGTTCACCTCAGGGGTTCCTACGAGCAGTACTTC.

V gene TRBV28 combines with J gene TRBJ1-3, with D perhaps TRBD1 (5 bases). Trimming removed 5 bases from V and 0 bases from J, with 8 bases in between. The CDR3 contains 14 residues. CDR1 and CDR2 from the germline V gene are MDHEN and SYDVKM. CDR3 nucleotide sequence: TGTGCCAGCAGTCCGGACAACTCTGGAAACACCATATATTTT. This gives the protein CASSPDNSGNTIYF. Together with reference TRBV28 and TRBJ1-3, the CDR3 gives the full variable domain: DVKVTQSSRYLVKRTGEKVFLECVQDMDHENMFWYRQDPGLGLRLIYFSYDVKMKEKGDIPEGYSVSREKKERFSLILESASTNQTSMYLCASSPDNSGNTIYFGEGSWLTVV.

This rearrangement joins TRBV5-4 to TRBJ1-1; a weak D match, TRBD1 (6 bases). The CDR3 runs to 14 residues. Germline V gene sequence: CDR1 SGHNT, CDR2 YYREEE (reference sequence). V lost 1 base and J lost 9, with 16 bases in between. This chain's CDR3 is CASSLRGTVGKAFF. In DNA, the CDR3 is TGTGCCAGCAGCTTGAGGGGGACCGTCGGGAAAGCTTTCTTT.

The V gene is TRBV25-1, the J gene TRBJ2-1, with 7 nucleotides matching TRBD2. CDR1 is MGHDK and CDR2 is SYGVNS in the germline V gene. Germline trimming cut 3 bases from V and 0 bases from J; bases unmatched to any gene: 2. The CDR3 contains 15 residues. The CDR3 here is CASSEGGSSYNEQFF. The CDR3 DNA is TGTGCCAGCAGTGAGGGAGGGAGCTCCTACAATGAGCAGTTCTTC. The whole variable domain, filled in from reference TRBV25-1 and TRBJ2-1, reads EADIYQTPRYLVIGTGKKITLECSQTMGHDKMYWYQQDPGMELHLIHYSYGVNSTEKGDLSSESTVSRIRTEHFPLTLESARPSHTSQYLCASSEGGSSYNEQFFGPGTRLTVL.

The chain couples TRBV2 to TRBJ1-4, with no clear D. With 4 bases removed from V and 8 bases from J, the gap between germline ends came to 11 bases. Germline CDR1 and CDR2: SNHLY and FYNNEI. CDR3 length: 13 amino acids. In DNA, the CDR3 is TGTGCCAGCAGTGGGCAAGGCCGGGAAAAACTGTTTTTT. Its protein is CASSGQGREKLFF.

The genes are TRBV21-1 and TRBJ2-1. TRBV21-1 is given as a pseudogene. CDR3 length: 17 residues. CDR3 nucleotides: TGTGCCAGCAGGGGGTGTATAGCACACCATTCCGACAATGAGCAGTTCTTC. Translation: CASRGCIAHHSDNEQFF.

V gene TRBV12-5 combines with J gene TRBJ1-5; maybe TRBD1 (5 bases). Per the germline V gene, CDR1 is LGHNT and CDR2 is FRNRAP. This CDR3 has 17 amino acids. V lost 1 base, J lost 5 bases, and 18 bases lay in between. The CDR3 sequence: CASGLGREQGGDQPQHF. CDR3 in DNA: TGTGCTAGTGGTTTGGGTCGAGAGCAGGGCGGCGATCAGCCCCAGCATTTT.

The chain employs TRBV5-1 and TRBJ2-2, with 9 bases lining up with TRBD1. Germline assignment: CDR1 SGHRS and CDR2 YFSETQ. J was trimmed by 6 bases and V by 1 base; bases with no gene match: 4. This CDR3 is 15 amino acids long. The CDR3 loop is CASSLRTGEAGELFF. The CDR3 DNA reads TGCGCCAGCAGCTTGCGGACAGGGGAAGCCGGGGAGCTGTTTTTT.

J is TRBJ2-7 and V is TRBV27; 7 nucleotides agree with TRBD2. CDR1 is MNHEY and CDR2 is SMNVEV in the germline V gene (reference sequence). After removal of 5 bases from V and 5 bases from J, the junction contained 9 bases not matched to a gene. The CDR3 extends over 14 amino acids. CDR3: CASSPLGRAHEQYF. For the CDR3, the DNA is TGTGCCAGCAGTCCCCTGGGGAGGGCCCACGAGCAGTACTTC.

The chain couples TRBV10-3 to TRBJ2-7; TRBD1 is a possible D gene (6 bases). V was clipped by 10 bases and J by 6 bases, with 16 bases between them. This CDR3 is 12 amino acids long. CDR1 and CDR2 from the germline V gene are ENHRY and SYGVKD. CDR3 sequence: CATTQGKGEQYF. CDR3 DNA sequence: TGTGCCACTACCCAGGGGAAGGGCGAGCAGTACTTC.

This sequence joins TRBV4-1 and TRBJ1-2, with 8 bases lining up with TRBD1. CDR3 length equals 17 residues. J was trimmed by 5 bases and V by 1 base; bases with no gene match: 12. The germline CDR1 and CDR2 sequences are MGHRA and YSYEKL. The CDR3 reads CASSQVAGGAANYGYTF. The CDR3 nucleotides read TGCGCCAGCAGCCAAGTGGCAGGGGGCGCAGCAAATTATGGCTACACCTTC.

The rearrangement links TRBV7-9 to TRBJ2-7; D is ambiguous. The CDR3 covers 11 residues. Between the trimmed V and J ends, which lost 6 bases and 4 bases, there was a span of 7 bases. The germline V gene has CDR1 SEHNR and CDR2 FQNEAQ (reference sequence). CDR3 region: CASRGFYEQYF. The CDR3 DNA reads as TGTGCCAGCAGAGGTTTTTACGAGCAGTACTTC.

The chain combines TRBV7-8 with TRBJ2-6; no clear D gene. Trimming took 0 bases from V and 4 from J, leaving 1 base between them. The CDR3 covers 13 residues. Looked up from germline, CDR1 is SGHVS and CDR2 is FQNEAQ. The CDR3 here is CASSLAGANVLTF. CDR3 coding DNA: TGTGCCAGCAGCTTAGCCGGGGCCAACGTCCTGACTTTC.

The V call is TRBV28, the J call TRBJ2-7; maybe TRBD2 (5 bases). Trimming removed 2 bases at V and 2 bases at J, with 13 bases between. CDR1 is MDHEN, CDR2 SYDVKM, per germline. The CDR3 spans 15 residues. The CDR3 nucleotides read TGTGCCAGCAGTTTAGGAGCCGGGATCGCCTACGAGCAGTACTTC. This codes for CASSLGAGIAYEQYF.

The genes are TRBV2 and TRBJ1-2, with D possibly being TRBD1 (5 bases). This CDR3 region has 13 residues. The germline gives CDR1 SNHLY, CDR2 FYNNEI. Trimming pared 3 bases from V and 8 bases from J, leaving 13 bases between. The CDR3 bases are TGTGCCAGCAGTGACCGGGGGATAGGAGGCTACACCTTC. Translation gives CASSDRGIGGYTF.

The rearrangement uses TRBV5-6 and TRBJ2-3; TRBD2 matches at 7 bases. The CDR3 is 15 amino acids. Germline loops: CDR1 SGHDT, CDR2 YYEEEE. The J segment lost 0 bases and the V segment lost 1 base, leaving 2 bases of the junction unmatched. As DNA, the CDR3 is TGTGCCAGCAGCTTGCCTAGCGGAAGCACAGATACGCAGTATTTT. It is translated as CASSLPSGSTDTQYF.

This clone was counted only a few times. The genes are TRBV5-5 and TRBJ2-1, with D perhaps TRBD1 (6 bases). The V gene's germline CDR1 is SGHKS and CDR2 YYEKEE (reference sequence). The germline V and J ends were trimmed by 5 bases and 7 bases, with 13 bases remaining between them. CDR3 length: 13 amino acids. CDR3 sequence (DNA): TGTGCCAGCAGGAGAACAGGGCAAAATGAGCAGTTCTTC. Amino acids: CASRRTGQNEQFF. Based on the CDR3 plus reference TRBV5-5 and TRBJ2-1, the full variable domain is DAGVTQSPTHLIKTRGQQVTLRCSPISGHKSVSWYQQVLGQGPQFIFQYYEKEERGRGNFPDRFSARQFPNYSSELNVNALLLGDSALYLCASRRTGQNEQFFGPGTRLTVL.

The V and J genes are TRBV9 and TRBJ2-6; D is perhaps TRBD1 (5 bases). V lost 3 bases and J lost 4, with 14 bases in between. CDR3 length: 16 amino acids. Germline assignment: CDR1 SGDLS and CDR2 YYNGEE. CDR3 region: CASSDQWGSGANVLTF. The CDR3 DNA sequence: TGTGCCAGCAGCGACCAGTGGGGCTCCGGGGCCAACGTCCTGACTTTC. The variable domain in full, with the rest retrieved from reference TRBV9 and TRBJ2-6, is DSGVTQTPKHLITATGQRVTLRCSPRSGDLSVYWYQQSLDQGLQFLIQYYNGEERAKGNILERFSAQQFPDLHSELNLSSLELGDSALYFCASSDQWGSGANVLTFGAGSRLTVL.

V and J are TRBV27 and TRBJ2-7; TRBD1 matches at 10 bases. With V trimmed by 7 bases and J by 3 bases, 15 bases remained unmatched. The CDR3 length is 17 residues. Germline CDR1 and CDR2: MNHEY and SMNVEV (reference sequence). This CDR3 reads CASTPRVAGTGDYEQYF. DNA for the CDR3: TGTGCCAGCACTCCCCGGGTAGCCGGGACAGGGGACTACGAGCAGTACTTC.

The chain is built from TRBV30 and TRBJ2-1, with 9 bases that match TRBD1. CDR1 GTSNPN and CDR2 SVGIG come from the germline V gene (reference sequence). J was trimmed by 6 bases and V by 2 bases; bases with no gene match: 5. The CDR3 loop spans 14 amino acids. The CDR3 sequence is CAWSTGTGTNEQFF. The CDR3 DNA is TGTGCCTGGAGTACCGGGACAGGGACCAATGAGCAGTTCTTC.

V gene TRBV5-1 combines with J gene TRBJ2-5, with 8 nucleotides matching TRBD2. The CDR3 is 14 amino acids. V was clipped by 0 bases and J by 3 bases; unmatched bases: 1. The V gene's germline CDR1 is SGHRS and CDR2 YFSETQ. CDR3 loop: CASSLELAEETQYF. Written as DNA, the CDR3 is TGCGCCAGCAGCTTGGAACTAGCGGAAGAGACCCAGTACTTC.

The chain links TRBV2 to TRBJ2-1; 12 bases line up with TRBD2. CDR1 is SNHLY and CDR2 is FYNNEI in the germline V gene. Trimming removed 4 bases from V and 9 bases from J; junction bases left unmatched: 4. CDR3 size: 14 residues. The CDR3: CASSGLAGALEQFF. The CDR3 DNA reads TGTGCCAGCAGTGGACTAGCGGGAGCACTTGAGCAGTTCTTC.

V and J are TRBV18 and TRBJ2-2; no reliable D call. Trimming took off 4 bases at V and 1 base at J, with 10 bases between the two ends. Germline values: CDR1 KGHSH, CDR2 LQKENI. The CDR3 is 15 residues long. This CDR3 reads CASSLMERNTGELFF. CDR3 sequence (DNA): TGTGCCAGCTCACTGATGGAACGGAACACCGGGGAGCTGTTTTTT.

V gene TRBV6-1 combines with J gene TRBJ2-2, with 8 nucleotides matching TRBD1. The CDR3 has 16 residues. Germline V gene lookup returns CDR1 MNHNS and CDR2 SASEGT. V trimming: 2 bases; J trimming: 0 bases; junction bases outside the gene matches: 2. For the CDR3, the DNA is TGTGCCAGCAGTGAAACAGGGGGAACGAACACCGGGGAGCTGTTTTTT. Translated: CASSETGGTNTGELFF.

This clone was observed once. The chain uses TRBV7-9 and TRBJ2-3; weak D call: TRBD1 (6 bases). Trimming pared 2 bases from V and 3 bases from J, leaving 9 bases between. Germline CDR1 reads SEHNR; CDR2 reads FQNEAQ (reference sequence). The CDR3 sequence is 14 residues long. The CDR3 reads CASSLIQGTDTQYF. CDR3 nucleotide sequence: TGTGCCAGCAGCTTAATCCAGGGGACAGATACGCAGTATTTT.

This chain links TRBV5-1 with TRBJ2-7, with 11 bases aligning to TRBD2. The CDR3 covers 15 residues. The V gene's germline CDR1 is SGHRS and CDR2 YFSETQ. The V gene end was trimmed by 4 bases and the J gene end by 6 bases; junction bases not matched to a gene: 9. DNA of the CDR3: TGCGCCAGCAGCCCTCGACTAGCGGGAATTGTCGAGCAGTACTTC. This gives the protein CASSPRLAGIVEQYF.